A single sample gave rise to the 10 T cell receptor beta chains below, sequenced in a study of shared clonotypes between healthy human individuals. Profiling relied on immunoSEQ multiplex PCR, and the TCRdb table lists in-frame clones only, not all of them. The sample holds millions of clones; more than 80% are singletons and the top ten take around 0.14%. Input material: naive CD4+ T cells sorted from blood. Described subset: CD45RA+ positively selected. The receptors come from a man younger than 35 in good health.

CDR3 nucleotide sequence: TGTGCCAGCAGCTTTAGGCCTCGGGGCACAGATACGCAGTATTTT. Amino acids: CASSFRPRGTDTQYF. This rearrangement joins TRBV7-2 to TRBJ2-3; D gene uncertain. This CDR3 comprises 15 residues. From germline, CDR1 is SGHTA and CDR2 FQGNSA. V lost 3 bases and J 1 base, leaving 11 bases between the germline ends.

V usage is TRBV6-5 and J usage is TRBJ2-2; no clear D. V lost 6 bases to trimming and J lost 8 bases, with 7 bases between them. The CDR3 contains 11 residues. CDR1 is MNHEY and CDR2 is SVGAGI in the germline V gene. CDR3 DNA sequence: TGTGCCAGCAGGGGGTTGGGGGAGCTGTTTTTT. The encoded protein is CASRGLGELFF.

The rearrangement uses TRBV27 and TRBJ1-1, with TRBD1 identical over 7 bases. CDR1 is MNHEY and CDR2 is SMNVEV in the germline V gene (reference sequence). Trimming at V came to 3 bases and at J to 1 base, leaving 32 bases not matched to a gene. The length of the CDR3 is 24 residues. As DNA, the CDR3 is TGTGCCAGCAGTTTCGGTGGGAGTTGGGACAGACTGAACTCGGGCCCTTTCGGGAACACTGAAGCTTTCTTT. This translates into CASSFGGSWDRLNSGPFGNTEAFF.

The genes are TRBV7-9 and TRBJ2-7; D is undetermined. The germline CDR1 and CDR2 sequences are SEHNR and FQNEAQ (reference sequence). There are 15 residues in the CDR3. With 6 bases removed from V and 2 bases from J, the gap between germline ends came to 17 bases. The DNA for the CDR3 is TGTGCCAGCAGGATGATTGGCAACAGCCCCTACGAGCAGTACTTC. Its protein product is CASRMIGNSPYEQYF.

The chain employs TRBV9 and TRBJ1-5; 8 bases fit TRBD1. CDR3 length equals 15 residues. Germline loops: CDR1 SGDLS, CDR2 YYNGEE. Trimming took 0 bases from V and 7 from J; bases not matched to a gene: 6. CDR3 bases: TGTGCCAGCAGCGTAGAGGACAGGGACGGCCAGCCCCAGCATTTT. Protein: CASSVEDRDGQPQHF.

Note on this clone: Other DNA sequences within the sample encode an identical CDR3. The genes are TRBV5-1 and TRBJ2-7, with D possibly being TRBD1 or TRBD2 (5 bases each). The CDR3 runs 13 residues. With 4 bases removed from V and 3 bases from J, the gap between germline ends came to 11 bases. The germline CDR1 and CDR2 sequences are SGHRS and YFSETQ. The CDR3 spells CASSRDGDYEQYF. The DNA of the CDR3 is TGCGCCAGCAGCCGGGACGGCGACTACGAGCAGTACTTC.

The V and J genes are TRBV19 and TRBJ2-2, with 12 bases fitting TRBD2. The CDR3 totals 20 residues. Germline V gives CDR1 LNHDA, CDR2 SQIVND (reference sequence). J lost 0 bases, V lost 7 bases, and 15 bases had no gene match. This CDR3 is CASNIAPLAGGLPNTGELFF. The CDR3 DNA is TGTGCCAGTAATATCGCCCCACTAGCGGGGGGACTTCCGAACACCGGGGAGCTGTTTTTT.

This clone was detected only once. V and J are TRBV6-1 and TRBJ2-2; perhaps D is TRBD1 or TRBD2 (5 bases each). Per the germline V gene, CDR1 is MNHNS and CDR2 is SASEGT. The CDR3 is 16 amino acids. Trimming removed 4 bases from V and 3 bases from J, with 15 bases in between. This CDR3 is CASSAVGTVYTGELFF. For the CDR3, the DNA is TGTGCCAGCAGTGCCGTCGGGACGGTCTACACCGGGGAGCTGTTTTTT.

The chain has TRBV2 and TRBJ2-7; TRBD1 agrees at 9 bases. From germline, CDR1 is SNHLY and CDR2 FYNNEI. This CDR3 comprises 15 residues. The trim removed 6 bases at V and 6 bases at J, leaving 12 bases unmatched. Written as DNA, the CDR3 is TGTGCCAGCAGACCTAATACAGGGGGCCAGGGCGAGCAGTACTTC. This encodes CASRPNTGGQGEQYF.

The chain carries TRBV7-2 and TRBJ2-7; 8 nucleotides line up with TRBD1. The germline V gene has CDR1 SGHTA and CDR2 FQGNSA. J gave up 5 bases and V 1 base, and 7 bases lay outside the gene matches. This CDR3 comprises 15 residues. The CDR3 protein is CASSLVAQGGNEQYF. The CDR3 nucleotides are TGTGCCAGCAGCTTAGTGGCACAGGGGGGCAACGAGCAGTACTTC.